This T cell receptor (beta chain) is from a study of shared clonotypes between healthy human individuals. About the research overall: CD4 naive cells filled three plates per donor, CD4 memory three, CD8 naive two and CD8 memory one.

Using about 220 ng DNA, some 30,000 T cell genomes, the sorted-subset replicate PCRs were run. Some clones are missing from TCRdb's copy, which holds only in-frame ones; the method was immunoSEQ multiplex PCR. The sample lists 740,000 or so clones, 60% to 75% occurring once. The CDR3 sequence is 16 residues long. With 3 bases clipped from V and 5 bases from J, the junction kept 11 bases outside the gene matches. The germline V gene has CDR1 SNHLY and CDR2 FYNNEI. The rearrangement links TRBV2 to TRBJ2-5; the match to TRBD2 covers 8 bases. The clonotype comes from a woman aged 30 to 39 in good health. Sequencing was carried out using memory CD4+ T cells sorted from blood. The subset here: CD45RA-negative fraction. The CDR3 nucleotides are TGTGCCAGCAGTGATTACGGGAGGGGACGAGGGGAGACCCAGTACTTC. Amino acid sequence: CASSDYGRGRGETQYF. The full variable domain, in which reference TRBV2 and TRBJ2-5 provide the parts outside the CDR3, is EPEVTQTPSHQVTQMGQEVILRCVPISNHLYFYWYRQILGQKVEFLVSFYNNEISEKSEIFDDQFSVERPDGSNFTLKIRSTKLEDSAMYFCASSDYGRGRGETQYFGPGTRLLVL.